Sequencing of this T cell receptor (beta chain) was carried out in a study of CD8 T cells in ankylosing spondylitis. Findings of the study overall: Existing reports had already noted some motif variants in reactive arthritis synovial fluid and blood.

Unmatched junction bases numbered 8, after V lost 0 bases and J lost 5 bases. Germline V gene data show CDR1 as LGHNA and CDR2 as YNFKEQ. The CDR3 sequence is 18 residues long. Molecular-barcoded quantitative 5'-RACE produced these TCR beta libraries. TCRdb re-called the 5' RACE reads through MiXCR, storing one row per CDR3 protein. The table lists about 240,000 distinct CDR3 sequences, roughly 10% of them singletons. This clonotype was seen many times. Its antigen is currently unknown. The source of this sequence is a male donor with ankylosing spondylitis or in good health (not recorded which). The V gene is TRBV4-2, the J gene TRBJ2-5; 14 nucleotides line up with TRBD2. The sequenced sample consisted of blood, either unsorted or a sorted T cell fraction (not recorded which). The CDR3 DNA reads TGTGCCAGCAGCCAAGAACCCCGGACTAGCGGGGGGTATGAGACCCAGTACTTC. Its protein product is CASSQEPRTSGGYETQYF.